This T cell receptor beta chain was captured in a study of blood T cell repertoires in COVID-19. During the 2 weeks before they entered the study, exposed participants had met someone with a PCR-confirmed or clinician-diagnosed COVID-19 case. The assay was immunoSEQ multiplex PCR, and TCRdb's table has in-frame clones only and misses some. The sample shows a few hundred thousand clones, about 88% of them seen only once. The sample was PBMCs or T cells enriched from blood (not recorded which). This TCR derives from a woman in her late teens or twenties who had been exposed to COVID-19.

The CDR3 DNA sequence: TGTGCCAGCAGCCAAGTCACCGGGACTAGCGGGCAAGAGACCCAGTACTTC. It codes for CASSQVTGTSGQETQYF. The chain combines TRBV3-1 (or the pseudogene TRBV3-2) with TRBJ2-5; 12 positions agree with TRBD2. The J segment lost 2 bases and the V segment lost 1 base, leaving 5 bases of the junction unmatched. The CDR3 runs to 17 residues. The germline gives CDR1 LGHDT, CDR2 YNNKEL (reference sequence).